Detailed here is one T cell receptor (beta chain). The sample holds many counts of this clonotype. This clone's antigen is unknown. No quality values exist for individual bases; no much larger clone is one base distant. Library preparation employed 5' RACE. This sample was sequenced with a NextSeq 500. The TCR library protocol attached unique molecular identifiers to individual cDNA molecules to correct for sequencing error and PCR bias. Both TCR alpha and beta chains were sequenced, and tight co-correlation was observed between alpha and beta sequence abundances in each sample. The authors' pipeline ran thus. Decombinator V4 was used to annotate the V gene, J gene and CDR3 of the TCR sequences. TCRs were defined as expanded if a significant change between any two time points was detected under a Poisson model with p below 0.0001. Abundances of TCRs were expressed as counts per million after normalisation to the total number of TCRs sequenced in each sample. TRAV1-2 paired with TRAJ12, TRAJ20 or TRAJ33 defined MAIT TCRs, while TRAV10 paired with TRAJ18 defined iNKT TCRs. VDJdb, accessed on 1 November 2021, was searched for TCRs annotated for CMV, EBV and SARS-CoV-2, and TCRs annotated for more than one antigen were excluded. The public reads were reprocessed in TCRdb via fastp at Q25 and MiXCR, keeping in-frame beta chains. Merged by CDR3 protein, the rows form single entries marked with the most common genes and DNA. Clone size and V and J calls follow TCRdb, not the original study. For this sample the table gives 45,000 to 75,000 distinct CDR3 sequences, of which over 5% were detected only once. Clones ranked in the top ten supply roughly 6.4% of the sample.

The data were obtained in a study of early T cells in non-severe SARS-CoV-2 infection (dated by TCRdb to the early 2020s). Context from the whole study: TCR sequencing used bulk RNA from unsorted whole blood, so alpha and beta chains could not be paired. The paper as a whole reports these results and caveats: VDJdb matching was skewed toward anti-spike CD8 responses and likely underestimated virus-specific expansions by missing private and CD4 specificities.

The CDR1 and CDR2 encoded by the germline V gene are LGHNT and FRNRAP. Clipping removes 4 bases from V and 2 bases from J, with 7 as the unmatched junction base count. The CDR3 runs 16 amino acids, cysteine and phenylalanine included. Solely the CDR3 DNA is kept, with 48 bases framed from the first base. This was a case-control study nested in a cohort of healthcare workers in London, UK, who had nasopharyngeal swab PCR tests and blood samples taken every week. Healthcare workers were recruited between 23 and 31 March 2020, during the week of the UK lockdown, and were followed weekly for up to about 15 weeks.

The sample comprised whole blood. This clonotype originated in an adult who was a healthcare worker with PCR-confirmed SARS-CoV-2 infection or an uninfected control (not recorded which). The chain was built from TRBV12-5 and TRBJ2-3; 9 of the junction bases match TRBD1. The nucleotide sequence reads TGTGCTAGTGGTTCAAGACAGGGGGATATCACAGATACGCAGTATTTT. Its translation is CASGSRQGDITDTQYF.